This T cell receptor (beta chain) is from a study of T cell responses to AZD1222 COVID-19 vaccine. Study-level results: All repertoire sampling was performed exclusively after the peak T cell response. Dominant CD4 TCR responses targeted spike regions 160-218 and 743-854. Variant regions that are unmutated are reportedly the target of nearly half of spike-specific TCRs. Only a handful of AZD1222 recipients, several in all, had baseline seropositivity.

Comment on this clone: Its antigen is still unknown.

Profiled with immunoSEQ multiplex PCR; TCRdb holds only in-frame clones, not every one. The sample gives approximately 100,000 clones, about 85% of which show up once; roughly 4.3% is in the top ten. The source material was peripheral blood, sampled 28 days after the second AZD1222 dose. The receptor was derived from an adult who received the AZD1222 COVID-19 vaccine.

The CDR3 sequence: CAGSGASSGNTIYF. The DNA for the CDR3 is TGTGCCGGTTCAGGGGCCTCCTCTGGAAACACCATATATTTT. The chain carries TRBV27 and TRBJ1-3; TRBD1 might be the D (6 bases). Trimming removed 11 bases at V and 0 bases at J, with 14 bases between. Germline assignment: CDR1 MNHEY and CDR2 SMNVEV (reference sequence). The CDR3 loop spans 14 amino acids.